These T cell receptor beta chains were read from a single sample in a study of identical twins. A single record per CDR3 protein comes from TCRdb applying MiXCR to the 5' RACE reads. In the table there are approximately 550,000 distinct CDR3 sequences, more than 20% of which are singletons. These data also featured in a second study, about yellow fever vaccine responses in identical twins.

Source material: CD4+ T cells sorted from blood. These receptors originate from a woman under 30 in good health. Each CDR3 is given with its conserved first and last residue. A D gene is named only where the DNA matches it firmly. A clone size is listed for some rows: how often the clone was seen (once, few, many), or a class if it is expanded.

d_call: TRBD1; cdr3_length: 13; clone_size: .; v_call: TRBV10-3; j_call: TRBJ1-4; cdr3_nt: TGTGCCACCGGGGACAGTCCGAATGAAAAACTGTTTTTT; cdr3_aa: CATGDSPNEKLFF
d_call: TRBD2; cdr3_length: 14; clone_size: .; v_call: TRBV7-6; j_call: TRBJ2-3; cdr3_nt: TGTGCCAGCAGCTTAGCTAGCGGGGGGGATACGCAGTATTTT; cdr3_aa: CASSLASGGDTQYF
d_call: .; cdr3_length: 13; clone_size: .; v_call: TRBV20-1; j_call: TRBJ2-3; cdr3_nt: TGCAGTGCTAGAGAGGGGGGCACAGATACGCAGTATTTT; cdr3_aa: CSAREGGTDTQYF
d_call: .; cdr3_length: 12; clone_size: .; v_call: TRBV7-3; j_call: TRBJ2-2; cdr3_nt: TGTGCCAGCAGCTACCCCCACGGGGAGCTGTTTTTT; cdr3_aa: CASSYPHGELFF
d_call: .; cdr3_length: 14; clone_size: .; v_call: TRBV20-1; j_call: TRBJ2-7; cdr3_nt: TGCAGTGCTAGAGGGGAAATCCCACCCTACGAGCAGTACTTC; cdr3_aa: CSARGEIPPYEQYF
d_call: .; cdr3_length: 15; clone_size: few; v_call: TRBV7-9; j_call: TRBJ1-5; cdr3_nt: TGTGCCAGCAGCACCATGGGGGGGGGCAATCAGCCCCAGCATTTT; cdr3_aa: CASSTMGGGNQPQHF
d_call: .; cdr3_length: 13; clone_size: .; v_call: TRBV12-3/TRBV12-4; j_call: TRBJ2-5; cdr3_nt: TGTGCCAGCAGTAAGGACAGCAAAGAGACCCAGTACTTC; cdr3_aa: CASSKDSKETQYF
d_call: TRBD1; cdr3_length: 18; clone_size: .; v_call: TRBV5-1; j_call: TRBJ2-1; cdr3_nt: TGCGCCAGCAGCCGGGACAGGGGACTATCTCCAACCTACAATGAGCAGTTCTTC; cdr3_aa: CASSRDRGLSPTYNEQFF
d_call: .; cdr3_length: 14; clone_size: few; v_call: TRBV7-3; j_call: TRBJ1-6; cdr3_nt: TGTGCCAGCAGCTTAAGGGGGTCGAGCTCACCCCTCCACTTT; cdr3_aa: CASSLRGSSSPLHF
d_call: TRBD2; cdr3_length: 17; clone_size: .; v_call: TRBV25-1; j_call: TRBJ2-4; cdr3_nt: TGTGCCAGCAGCCGCGGGGGGGGCGCAATGGGCAAAAACATTCAGTACTTC; cdr3_aa: CASSRGGGAMGKNIQYF